The TCR beta chain under discussion was sequenced for a study of T cells in Graves' hyperthyroidism and ophthalmopathy. This clonotype was seen repeatedly, ten times or more. Template material for amplifying TCR beta CDR3 regions consisted of RNA transcripts. TCR CDR3 underwent first-round RT-PCR with the HTBI primer set. MiXCR, run by TCRdb on the multiplex PCR reads, gives a single entry per CDR3 protein. The data show about 360,000 distinct CDR3 sequences, roughly an eighth seen once. The CDR3 has 14 residues. The germline gives CDR1 SGHRS, CDR2 YFSETQ. V lost 4 bases, J lost 12 bases, and 13 bases stayed unmatched.

Sequencing was carried out using blood. V is TRBV5-1 and J is TRBJ2-1; 7 nucleotides match TRBD1. This TCR was sampled from a woman aged 18-29 years with Graves' hyperthyroidism. The CDR3, as DNA: TGCGCCAGCAGCCCGGGACAGTTTGTTTGGGGGCAGTTCTTC. This codes for CASSPGQFVWGQFF.